The 23 T cell receptor beta chains below were found in one sample sequenced in a study of shared clonotypes between healthy human individuals (TCRdb year 2020). CD8 naive samples were CD45RO-negative cells positively selected for CCR7, giving a CD45RA+CCR7+ population that excluded TemRA cells. The library was made by the immunoSEQ multiplex PCR assay. TCRdb provides this immuneACCESS table in a form limited to in-frame rearrangements. Some clones are lacking; in checked studies, under half of them reflect an unresolved V gene, and why the rest are absent is not known. The sample profile shows a few hundred thousand clones; around 95% of them were found once. The ten most abundant clones make up 0.09% to 0.13% of the sample. Material for sequencing was naive CD8+ T cells sorted from blood. The sample's cell subset or site label, in plain terms: CD45RA+CCR7+. The receptor set was obtained from a woman between 25 and 40 years old in good health.

The chain joins TRBV10-1 to TRBJ2-7; TRBD1 agrees at 9 bases. CDR3 size: 15 residues. V trimming: 5 bases; J trimming: 4 bases; junction bases outside the gene matches: 9. Germline assignment: CDR1 WNHNN and CDR2 SYGVQD (reference sequence). The CDR3 DNA reads TGCGCCAGCAGTATAGGGGGACAGGGAAAGTACGAGCAGTACTTC. Encoded protein: CASSIGGQGKYEQYF.

The chain recombines TRBV28 with TRBJ1-3; the D is unclear. The V and J ends lost 5 bases and 0 bases respectively, with 14 bases between them. The CDR3 sequence is 16 residues long. Germline V gene sequence: CDR1 MDHEN, CDR2 SYDVKM. As DNA, the CDR3 is TGTGCCAGCAGTACCGCGGGTCTTATCTCTGGAAACACCATATATTTT. It encodes CASSTAGLISGNTIYF.

This chain joins TRBV27 and TRBJ2-1; D gene unclear. CDR1 and CDR2 (germline): MNHEY, SMNVEV (reference sequence). The CDR3 consists of 15 residues. Trimming shortened V by 5 bases and J by 0 bases, and 11 bases separated the two germline ends. CDR3 amino acids: CASSPMASSYNEQFF. CDR3 DNA sequence: TGTGCCAGCAGTCCCATGGCTAGCTCCTACAATGAGCAGTTCTTC.

This chain uses TRBV4-1 with TRBJ2-7; no clear D. The CDR3 has 13 residues. V lost 0 bases, J lost 6 bases, and 9 bases lay in between. From germline, CDR1 is MGHRA and CDR2 YSYEKL. CDR3 DNA: TGCGCCAGCAGCCAAGACGCTTTTGGCGAGCAGTACTTC. The encoded protein is CASSQDAFGEQYF.

The CDR3 sequence is CASRSRDRLYEQYF. The CDR3 DNA sequence: TGTGCAAGTCGCTCCCGGGACAGGTTATACGAGCAGTACTTC. The chain recombines TRBV12-2 with TRBJ2-7; the table's D call, TRBD1, was not checked against the DNA. TRBV12-2 is given as a pseudogene. This CDR3 has 14 residues.

V gene TRBV27 combines with J gene TRBJ2-1; TRBD2 aligns across 7 bases. CDR3 length: 15 residues. V lost 8 bases to trimming and J lost 6 bases; unmatched junction nucleotides: 13. Looked up from germline, CDR1 is MNHEY and CDR2 is SMNVEV (reference sequence). In DNA form, the CDR3 reads TGTGCCAGCGGGCATAGGGCTAGCGGTTCCAATGAGCAGTTCTTC. Its translation is CASGHRASGSNEQFF.

The J gene is TRBJ2-7, the V gene TRBV6-5; D is undetermined. The germline V and J ends were trimmed by 0 bases and 4 bases, with 16 bases remaining between them. This CDR3 spans 16 amino acids. CDR1 is MNHEY and CDR2 is SVGAGI in the germline V gene. The CDR3 protein is CASSYSIGGESYEQYF. CDR3 nucleotide sequence: TGTGCCAGCAGTTACTCGATCGGCGGCGAGTCATACGAGCAGTACTTC.

This chain connects TRBV4-1 to TRBJ2-2; 7 nucleotides agree with TRBD1. This CDR3 is built from 15 residues. V lost 2 bases, J lost 0 bases, and 0 bases stayed unmatched. The germline V gene encodes CDR1 MGHRA and CDR2 YSYEKL. In DNA, the CDR3 is TGCGCCAGCAGCCAACAGGGGGCGAACACCGGGGAGCTGTTTTTT. Encoded protein: CASSQQGANTGELFF.

This clone was found once. CDR3 sequence reads: CASSLGTSGKKTQYF. CDR3 DNA: TGTGCCAGCAGTCTAGGGACTAGCGGGAAGAAGACCCAGTACTTC. The chain uses TRBV27 and TRBJ2-5, with 13 bases aligning to TRBD2. J was trimmed by 6 bases and V by 5 bases; bases with no gene match: 6. Germline assignment: CDR1 MNHEY and CDR2 SMNVEV (reference sequence). The CDR3 length is 15 residues.

V usage is TRBV6-5 and J usage is TRBJ2-1; D possibly corresponds to TRBD1 (5 bases). The V gene lost 2 bases and the J gene lost 6 bases, with 11 bases spanning the gap. The germline gives CDR1 MNHEY, CDR2 SVGAGI. CDR3 length equals 14 residues. The CDR3 sequence is CASSYGAVPNEQFF. The CDR3 DNA reads as TGTGCCAGCAGTTACGGGGCAGTACCCAATGAGCAGTTCTTC.

This sequence joins TRBV5-6 and TRBJ1-2; no clear D. CDR3 length: 15 residues. Looked up from germline, CDR1 is SGHDT and CDR2 is YYEEEE. V dropped 0 bases and J dropped 1 base, with 10 bases sitting between them. CDR3 sequence (DNA): TGTGCCAGCAGCTTGGGTGAAGTAAATAACTATGGCTACACCTTC. Protein: CASSLGEVNNYGYTF.

The V gene is TRBV6-6, the J gene TRBJ2-7; tentatively, D is TRBD1 (5 bases). The CDR3 is 15 amino acids. In germline, CDR1 is MNHNY, CDR2 SVGAGI (reference sequence). V lost 2 bases and J lost 5, with 16 bases in between. This CDR3 is CASSYLSGFTHEQYF. The DNA for the CDR3 is TGTGCCAGCAGTTACCTATCAGGGTTCACCCACGAGCAGTACTTC.

The rearrangement uses TRBV6-1 and TRBJ1-3; D not resolved. The CDR3 covers 12 residues. Trimming pared 7 bases from V and 3 bases from J, leaving 7 bases between. Germline assignment: CDR1 MNHNS and CDR2 SASEGT. The CDR3 bases are TGTGCCAGCACCGAATATGGAAACACCATATATTTT. It encodes CASTEYGNTIYF.

The chain employs TRBV27 and TRBJ2-5; 10 bases are a match to TRBD1. Trimming at V came to 6 bases and at J to 5 bases, leaving 9 bases not matched to a gene. CDR1 is MNHEY and CDR2 is SMNVEV in the germline V gene (reference sequence). The CDR3 has 15 residues. CDR3 protein: CASRLLGTGDETQYF. CDR3 coding DNA: TGTGCCAGCAGGTTACTCGGGACAGGGGATGAGACCCAGTACTTC.

The V call is TRBV7-9, the J call TRBJ1-1; 7 bases fit TRBD1. This CDR3 contains 15 residues. With V trimmed by 5 bases and J by 0 bases, 6 bases remained unmatched. CDR1 and CDR2 (germline): SEHNR, FQNEAQ (reference sequence). In nucleotides, the CDR3 is TGTGCCAGCAGCGAGGGACAGACCATGAACACTGAAGCTTTCTTT. Translated, it gives CASSEGQTMNTEAFF. The full variable domain, completed using reference TRBV7-9 and TRBJ1-1, is DTGVSQNPRHKITKRGQNVTFRCDPISEHNRLYWYRQTLGQGPEFLTYFQNEAQLEKSRLLSDRFSAERPKGSFSTLEIQRTEQGDSAMYLCASSEGQTMNTEAFFGQGTRLTVV.

V gene TRBV27 combines with J gene TRBJ2-1; possibly TRBD1 for D (6 bases). This CDR3 spans 14 amino acids. Trimming took 4 bases from V and 5 from J, leaving 12 bases between them. The germline gives CDR1 MNHEY, CDR2 SMNVEV (reference sequence). CDR3 coding DNA: TGTGCCAGCAGTTGGGGGCGCGATGACAATGAGCAGTTCTTC. Translation: CASSWGRDDNEQFF.

On this clone: Because it lacks the conserved phenylalanine or tryptophan at the end, this CDR3 is likely a read error. The DNA is left out, because the CDR3 cannot be placed on it with certainty; the CDR3 is given as TCRdb lists it. J is TRBJ2-7 and V is TRBV6-5; TRBD1, as called in the table, went unchecked against the DNA. The CDR3 spans 12 amino acids, including both terminal residues. Per the germline V gene, CDR1 is MNHEY and CDR2 is SVGAGI. This CDR3 reads CASRERTGLILG.

The rearrangement joins TRBV5-8 to TRBJ1-5, with a tentative D call TRBD1 (5 bases). The CDR3 has 13 residues. The germline V gene has CDR1 SGHTS and CDR2 YDEGEE. The ends were cut back, 0 bases at V and 7 bases at J, with 8 bases in the middle. As DNA, the CDR3 is TGTGCCAGCAGCTTGGCAGGGAGACAGCCCCAGCATTTT. Its protein is CASSLAGRQPQHF.

A word on this clone: Other nucleotide sequences from this sample produce the same CDR3. The rearrangement joins TRBV10-1 to TRBJ2-7; TRBD2 aligns across 13 bases. The CDR3 is 14 amino acids. V shed 6 bases and J 4 bases; nucleotides not matched to a gene: 3. The germline gives CDR1 WNHNN, CDR2 SYGVQD (reference sequence). CDR3 in amino acids: CASSGGLAGYEQYF. Here the CDR3 DNA reads TGCGCCAGCAGCGGGGGACTAGCGGGATACGAGCAGTACTTC.

This chain joins TRBV2 and TRBJ2-3; D perhaps matches TRBD2 (6 bases). From germline, CDR1 is SNHLY and CDR2 FYNNEI. CDR3 size: 14 residues. The V and J ends lost 4 bases and 8 bases respectively, with 16 bases between them. CDR3 nucleotide sequence: TGTGCCAGCAGTGCAGTGGGCATGGGACTTACGCAGTATTTT. Translating gives CASSAVGMGLTQYF.

For this clone: The sample holds other DNA sequences that translate to the same CDR3. This rearrangement joins TRBV28 to TRBJ2-7; D is uncertain. The V end was cut by 3 bases, the J end by 0 bases, with 6 bases between. Germline CDR1 and CDR2: MDHEN and SYDVKM. This CDR3 contains 13 residues. CDR3 in DNA: TGTGCCAGCAGTTTGGGCGGCTCCTACGAGCAGTACTTC. Translating gives CASSLGGSYEQYF.

V gene TRBV19 combines with J gene TRBJ2-1; D unresolved. The CDR3 has 15 residues. Trimming took off 2 bases at V and 6 bases at J, with 14 bases between the two ends. Germline loops: CDR1 LNHDA, CDR2 SQIVND (reference sequence). The DNA for the CDR3 is TGTGCCAGTAGTATACTACCTCTCCCGGGCAATGAGCAGTTCTTC. Amino acid sequence: CASSILPLPGNEQFF.

The V call is TRBV7-6, the J call TRBJ2-1, with D maybe TRBD2 (5 bases). The CDR3 consists of 13 residues. Germline lookup yields CDR1 SGHVS and CDR2 FNYEAQ. Trimming pared 6 bases from V and 5 bases from J, leaving 11 bases between. The CDR3 here is CASRTWTDNEQFF. The DNA of the CDR3 is TGTGCCAGCAGAACCTGGACTGACAATGAGCAGTTCTTC. Full variable domain (missing parts from reference TRBV7-6 and TRBJ2-1): GAGVSQSPRYKVTKRGQDVALRCDPISGHVSLYWYRQALGQGPEFLTYFNYEAQQDKSGLPNDRFSAERPEGSISTLTIQRTEQRDSAMYRCASRTWTDNEQFFGPGTRLTVL.